Shown below are 17 T cell receptor beta chains from a single sample sequenced in a study of OX40 agonist ivuxolimab in advanced cancers. Assay: immunoSEQ multiplex PCR; the TCRdb copy retains only in-frame clones and omits some. This table has about 100,000 clones, 90% appearing once. Sequences were derived from CD4+ or CD8+ T cells sorted from blood, sampled in a trial of the OX40 agonist ivuxolimab. The source is an adult with an advanced solid tumor such as melanoma, head and neck, liver or kidney cancer.

The V call is TRBV5-1, the J call TRBJ2-5, with a tentative D call TRBD2 (6 bases). The end of the DNA fits TRBJ2-7 better, so the J call may be wrong. CDR3 length equals 14 residues. Looked up from germline, CDR1 is SGHRS and CDR2 is YFSETQ. The CDR3 DNA is TGCGCCAGCAGCTCATGGGATGGAGGGGCCGAGCAGTACTTC. Amino acids: CASSSWDGGAEQYF.

The chain uses TRBV7-6 and TRBJ1-3; no definite D call. The CDR3 runs to 15 residues. The germline V and J ends were trimmed by 0 bases and 2 bases, with 8 bases remaining between them. Germline-derived CDR1 and CDR2 are SGHVS and FNYEAQ. Here the CDR3 reads CASSLASGPGNTIYF. CDR3 nucleotide sequence: TGTGCCAGCAGCTTAGCGTCGGGCCCTGGAAACACCATATATTTT.

V and J are TRBV4-2 and TRBJ2-6, with a possible D match to TRBD1 (6 bases). CDR3 size: 17 residues. Germline V gives CDR1 LGHNA, CDR2 YNFKEQ. V lost 3 bases and J lost 2, with 14 bases in between. The CDR3 sequence: CASSQEPRGTGANVLTF. The CDR3 nucleotides are TGTGCCAGCAGCCAGGAGCCCAGGGGTACTGGGGCCAACGTCCTGACTTTC.

This sequence joins TRBV28 and TRBJ2-7, with a weak D call TRBD2 (5 bases). The V gene lost 5 bases and the J gene lost 7 bases, with 15 bases spanning the gap. CDR3 length: 13 residues. Germline V lookup: CDR1 MDHEN, CDR2 SYDVKM. The CDR3 sequence is CASSRKPSGEQYF. In nucleotides, the CDR3 is TGTGCCAGCAGTCGCAAGCCCTCGGGGGAGCAGTACTTC.

The chain uses TRBV6-5 and TRBJ1-5; D perhaps matches TRBD1 (6 bases). From germline, CDR1 is MNHEY and CDR2 SVGAGI. V lost 6 bases and J lost 6, with 12 bases in between. This CDR3 has 13 residues. The CDR3 region has the DNA TGTGCCAGCAGCTACAGGGAGACTCAGCCCCAGCATTTT. Encoded protein: CASSYRETQPQHF.

This clone appeared a single time. J is TRBJ2-3 and V is TRBV27; no reliable D call. In germline, CDR1 is MNHEY, CDR2 SMNVEV (reference sequence). The CDR3 contains 14 residues. V was pared by 4 bases and J by 1 base, with 9 bases between. CDR3 residues: CASSYSHRTDTQYF. CDR3 in DNA: TGTGCCAGCAGTTATAGCCACCGCACAGATACGCAGTATTTT.

The rearrangement uses TRBV2 and TRBJ2-1, with 10 bases lining up with TRBD1. CDR1 and CDR2 from the germline V gene are SNHLY and FYNNEI. CDR3 length equals 13 residues. After removal of 7 bases from V and 9 bases from J, the junction contained 6 bases not matched to a gene. The CDR3 is CASMDRGRSEQFF. CDR3 bases: TGTGCCAGCATGGACAGGGGGAGAAGTGAGCAGTTCTTC.

The chain carries TRBV5-1 and TRBJ2-4, with 11 nucleotides matching TRBD2. Germline V CDR1 and CDR2: SGHRS, YFSETQ. The trim removed 4 bases at V and 0 bases at J, leaving 9 bases unmatched. The CDR3 totals 18 residues. Here the CDR3 reads CASSPPGTSGLAKNIQYF. The CDR3 nucleotides are TGCGCCAGCAGCCCACCCGGGACTAGCGGCCTAGCCAAAAACATTCAGTACTTC. Together with reference TRBV5-1 and TRBJ2-4, the CDR3 gives the full variable domain: KAGVTQTPRYLIKTRGQQVTLSCSPISGHRSVSWYQQTPGQGLQFLFEYFSETQRNKGNFPGRFSGRQFSNSRSEMNVSTLELGDSALYLCASSPPGTSGLAKNIQYFGAGTRLSVL.

The V and J genes are TRBV14 and TRBJ2-5; a possible D gene is TRBD1 (6 bases). The CDR3 length is 13 residues. V was pared by 4 bases and J by 8 bases, with 14 bases between. The germline V gene encodes CDR1 SGHDN and CDR2 FVKESK. CDR3 DNA sequence: TGTGCCAGCAGCCCCGGGACACGGTCCACCCAGTACTTC. Protein: CASSPGTRSTQYF.

The chain couples TRBV7-6 to TRBJ2-1; possible D gene TRBD1, 6 bases. V lost 1 base to trimming and J lost 1 base, with 11 bases between them. The CDR3 runs 16 residues. CDR1 is SGHVS, CDR2 FNYEAQ, per germline. The CDR3 loop is CASSLGRGSSYNEQFF. In DNA, the CDR3 is TGTGCCAGCAGCTTAGGAAGGGGGTCGTCCTACAATGAGCAGTTCTTC.

The rearrangement uses TRBV7-3 and TRBJ1-1; tentative D call: TRBD1 (5 bases). The CDR3 has 13 residues. Germline V gene lookup returns CDR1 SGHTA and CDR2 FQGTGA. V was shortened by 4 bases and J by 1 base, with 7 bases between the two germline ends. The CDR3 DNA is TGTGCCAGCAGCTCCGGACAGAACACTGAAGCTTTCTTT. Its protein is CASSSGQNTEAFF.

The chain carries TRBV4-1 and TRBJ2-2; weak D call: TRBD2 (5 bases). Germline CDR1 reads MGHRA; CDR2 reads YSYEKL. CDR3 length equals 16 residues. The V end was cut by 1 base, the J end by 1 base, with 10 bases between. The CDR3 loop is CASSQVRGWNTGELFF. DNA of the CDR3: TGCGCCAGCAGCCAAGTAAGAGGGTGGAACACCGGGGAGCTGTTTTTT.

The rearrangement links TRBV7-3 to TRBJ2-1, with D possibly matching TRBD1 (6 bases). Trimming cost V 5 bases and J 9 bases, with 20 bases left between them. The CDR3 runs to 15 residues. Germline assignment: CDR1 SGHTA and CDR2 FQGTGA. The CDR3 protein is CASSLGAGPGSEQFF. CDR3 coding DNA: TGTGCCAGCAGCCTGGGGGCGGGCCCTGGCAGTGAGCAGTTCTTC.

This rearrangement joins TRBV7-2 to TRBJ1-1; TRBD1 is a possible D gene (5 bases). V lost 7 bases to trimming and J lost 5 bases, with 20 bases between them. The CDR3 runs 15 residues. Germline assignment: CDR1 SGHTA and CDR2 FQGNSA. DNA of the CDR3: TGTGCCAGCACCTCTGGTAGGGGAGGATGGACTGAAGCTTTCTTT. The encoded protein is CASTSGRGGWTEAFF.

The chain recombines TRBV2 with TRBJ2-1, with a possible D match to TRBD2 (5 bases). Per germline, CDR1 SNHLY and CDR2 FYNNEI. The CDR3 has 13 residues. With 0 bases removed from V and 8 bases from J, the gap between germline ends came to 8 bases. The CDR3 is CASSEARSDEQFF. DNA for the CDR3: TGTGCCAGCAGTGAAGCGCGTAGCGATGAGCAGTTCTTC.

The sample holds one count of this clone. The V gene is TRBV19, the J gene TRBJ1-2; 12 positions agree with TRBD1. The CDR3 totals 14 residues. The germline V gene encodes CDR1 LNHDA and CDR2 SQIVND (reference sequence). The V gene end was trimmed by 7 bases and the J gene end by 8 bases; junction bases not matched to a gene: 8. The CDR3 bases are TGTGCCAGTACCAGGGGACAGGGGGCGCGCGGCTACACCTTC. This codes for CASTRGQGARGYTF.

The chain couples TRBV19 to TRBJ1-5; no reliable D call. This CDR3 comprises 15 residues. Per the germline V gene, CDR1 is LNHDA and CDR2 is SQIVND (reference sequence). Between the trimmed V and J ends, which lost 5 bases and 5 bases, there was a span of 16 bases. Here the CDR3 DNA reads TGTGCCAGTAGTTTAGGACTTCAGGCTCATCAGCCCCAGCATTTT. It specifies CASSLGLQAHQPQHF.